This T cell receptor (beta chain) emerged from a study of blood T cell repertoires in COVID-19. Study summary: Samples of COVID-19 (acute and convalescent) were obtained from the United States, Italy and Spain. From T cells, B-cell-depleted T cells, or PBMCs came the material, which was cDNA or gDNA.

Original analysis: Researchers report that nucleated cell counts were estimated from reference gene primer amplification. Data came from immunoSEQ multiplex PCR; TCRdb stores just in-frame clones and leaves some out. V and J calls and clone size are as listed in that table; D and trimming were resolved from the DNA. This repertoire shows 110,000 to 150,000 clones, around 80% found once; its top ten account for roughly 8.6%. The CDR3 contains 14 residues. Trimming stripped 0 bases from V and 2 bases from J, with 10 bases between. Germline V gives CDR1 GTSNPN, CDR2 SVGIG (reference sequence). This chain uses TRBV30 with TRBJ1-2, with D possibly matching TRBD1 (5 bases). The source of this sequence is a woman of 80 years or more in a cohort sampled during active or convalescent COVID-19. The specimen sequenced was peripheral blood. The CDR3 nucleotides are TGTGCCTGGAGTGTACAAAACAGGAACTATGGCTACACCTTC. Translation gives CAWSVQNRNYGYTF.